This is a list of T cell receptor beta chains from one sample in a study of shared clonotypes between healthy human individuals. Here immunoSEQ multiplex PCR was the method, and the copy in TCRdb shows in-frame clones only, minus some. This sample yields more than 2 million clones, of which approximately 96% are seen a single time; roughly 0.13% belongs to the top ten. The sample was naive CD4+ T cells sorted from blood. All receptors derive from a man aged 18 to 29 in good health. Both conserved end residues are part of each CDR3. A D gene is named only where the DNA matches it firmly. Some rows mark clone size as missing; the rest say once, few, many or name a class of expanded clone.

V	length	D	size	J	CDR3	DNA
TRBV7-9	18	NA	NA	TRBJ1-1	CASSSGGGQAQMNTEAFF	TGTGCCAGCAGCTCCGGAGGGGGGCAAGCACAAATGAACACTGAAGCTTTCTTT
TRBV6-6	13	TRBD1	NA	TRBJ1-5	CASSSQGDWPQHF	TGTGCCAGCAGTTCTCAGGGGGATTGGCCCCAGCATTTT
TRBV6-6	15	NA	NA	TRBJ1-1	CASSLARGINTEAFF	TGTGCCAGCAGCCTCGCAAGGGGGATCAACACTGAAGCTTTCTTT
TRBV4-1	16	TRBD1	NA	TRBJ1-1	CASSQDSQGGNTEAFF	TGCGCCAGCAGCCAAGATTCTCAGGGGGGGAACACTGAAGCTTTCTTT
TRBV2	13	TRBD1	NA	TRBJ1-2	CASSEETGQGYTF	TGTGCCAGCAGTGAAGAGACAGGGCAGGGCTACACCTTC
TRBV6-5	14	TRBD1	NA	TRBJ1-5	CASSRDRSNQPQHF	TGTGCCAGCAGTCGGGACAGAAGCAATCAGCCCCAGCATTTT
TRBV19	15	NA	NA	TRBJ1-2	CASNPTSPSLGGYTF	TGTGCCAGTAACCCGACCAGCCCGTCGTTGGGCGGCTACACCTTC
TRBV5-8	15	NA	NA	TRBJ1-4	CASRRQGTINEKLFF	TGTGCCAGCAGGAGGCAGGGCACAATTAATGAAAAACTGTTTTTT
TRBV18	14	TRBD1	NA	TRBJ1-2	CASSPGQGGDSYTF	TGTGCCAGCTCCCCTGGACAGGGAGGGGATAGCTACACCTTC
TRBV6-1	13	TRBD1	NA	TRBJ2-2	CASGQGYTGELFF	TGTGCCAGCGGACAGGGATACACCGGGGAGCTGTTTTTT
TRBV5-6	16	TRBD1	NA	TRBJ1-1	CASIIASDRVNTEAFF	TGTGCCAGCATCATAGCTTCTGACAGGGTGAACACTGAAGCTTTCTTT
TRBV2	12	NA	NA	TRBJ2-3	CASSVGADTQYF	TGTGCCAGCAGTGTCGGGGCAGATACGCAGTATTTT
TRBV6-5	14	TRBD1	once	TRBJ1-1	CASSPRDRATEAFF	TGTGCCAGCAGTCCCCGGGACAGGGCTACTGAAGCTTTCTTT
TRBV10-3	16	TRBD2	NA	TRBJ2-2	CAISRLAGGPTGELFF	TGTGCCATCAGCAGGCTAGCGGGGGGTCCCACCGGGGAGCTGTTTTTT
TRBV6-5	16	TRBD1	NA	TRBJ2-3	CASSYGQGAGTDTQYF	TGTGCCAGCAGTTACGGACAGGGGGCAGGTACAGATACGCAGTATTTT
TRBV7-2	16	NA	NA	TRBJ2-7	CASSGKGRMGPYEQYF	TGTGCCAGCAGCGGTAAGGGACGGATGGGGCCCTACGAGCAGTACTTC
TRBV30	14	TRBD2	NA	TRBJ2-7	CAWSLSSGSYEQYF	TGTGCCTGGAGCCTCTCTAGCGGTTCCTACGAGCAGTACTTC
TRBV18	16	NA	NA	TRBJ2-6	CASSPGLTSGANVLTF	TGTGCCAGCTCACCCGGGCTGACCTCTGGGGCCAACGTCCTGACTTTC
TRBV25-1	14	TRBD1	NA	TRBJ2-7	CASSGGQGTYEQYF	TGTGCCAGCAGCGGGGGACAGGGAACCTACGAGCAGTACTTC
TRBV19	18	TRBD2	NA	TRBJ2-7	CASSIGRGTSGRTYEQYF	TGTGCCAGTAGTATTGGCAGGGGGACTAGCGGGAGAACCTACGAGCAGTACTTC
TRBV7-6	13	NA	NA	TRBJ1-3	CASSLAPGNTIYF	TGTGCCAGCAGCTTAGCCCCGGGGAACACCATATATTTT
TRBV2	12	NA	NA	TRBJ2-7	CASSVYTGEQYF	TGTGCCAGCAGTGTCTACACCGGCGAGCAGTACTTC
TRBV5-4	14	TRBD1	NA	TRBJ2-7	CAIKRQGDSYEQYF	TGTGCCATCAAGCGTCAGGGGGACTCCTACGAGCAGTACTTC
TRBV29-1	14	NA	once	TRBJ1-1	CSVEVRGVSTEAFF	TGCAGCGTTGAGGTCAGGGGAGTCAGCACTGAAGCTTTCTTT
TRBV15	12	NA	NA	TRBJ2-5	CATSRDGETQYF	TGTGCCACCAGCAGGGACGGGGAGACCCAGTACTTC
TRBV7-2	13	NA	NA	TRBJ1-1	CASTNRVHTEAFF	TGTGCCAGCACCAACAGGGTACACACTGAAGCTTTCTTT
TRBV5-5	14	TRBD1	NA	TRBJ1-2	CASSFGTANYGYTF	TGTGCCAGCAGCTTTGGGACAGCGAACTATGGCTACACCTTC
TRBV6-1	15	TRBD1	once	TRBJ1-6	CASSERDRGNSPLHF	TGTGCCAGCAGTGAGAGGGACAGGGGTAATTCACCCCTCCACTTT
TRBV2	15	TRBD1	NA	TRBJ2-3	CASSSGTGATDTQYF	TGTGCCAGCAGTTCTGGGACAGGGGCGACAGATACGCAGTATTTT
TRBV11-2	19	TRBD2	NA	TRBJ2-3	CASSPGGGGGYLGTDTQYF	TGTGCCAGCAGCCCCGGCGGTGGCGGGGGTTACCTTGGGACAGATACGCAGTATTTT
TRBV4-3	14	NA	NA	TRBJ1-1	CASSQGAAGTEAFF	TGCGCCAGCAGCCAAGGAGCGGCGGGGACTGAAGCTTTCTTT
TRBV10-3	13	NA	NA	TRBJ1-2	CAIREATNYGYTF	TGTGCCATCAGGGAAGCTACTAACTATGGCTACACCTTC
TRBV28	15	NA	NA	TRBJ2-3	CASSSKMRVTDTQYF	TGTGCCAGCAGTTCCAAGATGAGAGTCACAGATACGCAGTATTTT
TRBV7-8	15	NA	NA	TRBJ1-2	CASSLGGQGVYGYTF	TGTGCCAGCAGCTTAGGGGGTCAGGGCGTCTATGGCTACACCTTC
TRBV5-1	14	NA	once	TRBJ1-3	CASSLGVPGNTIYF	TGCGCCAGCAGCTTGGGAGTGCCTGGAAACACCATATATTTT
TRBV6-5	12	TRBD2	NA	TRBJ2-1	CASGQTSDEQFF	TGTGCCAGCGGGCAGACTAGCGATGAGCAGTTCTTC
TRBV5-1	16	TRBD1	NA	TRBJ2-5	CASSKDRGRGNETQYF	TGCGCCAGCAGCAAGGACAGGGGGCGCGGAAATGAGACCCAGTACTTC
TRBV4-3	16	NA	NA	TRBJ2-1	CASSQEATLRSNEQFF	TGCGCCAGCAGCCAAGAGGCAACACTCAGGAGCAATGAGCAGTTCTTC
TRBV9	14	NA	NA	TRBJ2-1	CASSSRDNLGEQFF	TGTGCCAGCAGCAGCCGGGACAACCTAGGGGAGCAGTTCTTC
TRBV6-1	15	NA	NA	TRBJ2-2	CASTLRERGAGELFF	TGTGCCAGCACACTTCGGGAGAGAGGGGCCGGGGAGCTGTTTTTT
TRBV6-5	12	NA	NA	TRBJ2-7	CASGGPLYEQYF	TGTGCCAGCGGGGGCCCCCTCTACGAGCAGTACTTC
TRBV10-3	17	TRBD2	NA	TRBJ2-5	CAISESLGLAGGETQYF	TGTGCCATCAGTGAGTCTCTGGGACTAGCGGGCGGAGAGACCCAGTACTTC
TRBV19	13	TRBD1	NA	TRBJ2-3	CASSGNRGDTQYF	TGTGCCAGTAGTGGGAACAGGGGAGATACGCAGTATTTT
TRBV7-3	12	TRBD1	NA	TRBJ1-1	CASSTGGTEAFF	TGTGCCAGCAGTACAGGGGGCACTGAAGCTTTCTTT
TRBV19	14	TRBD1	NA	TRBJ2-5	CASSTGQAQETQYF	TGTGCCAGTAGTACGGGACAGGCCCAAGAGACCCAGTACTTC
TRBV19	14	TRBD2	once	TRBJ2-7	CASSRGGKKYEQYF	TGTGCCAGTAGTAGGGGAGGGAAAAAATACGAGCAGTACTTC
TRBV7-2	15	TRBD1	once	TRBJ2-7	CASSLGVGQGGEQYF	TGTGCCAGCAGCTTAGGGGTGGGACAGGGGGGCGAGCAGTACTTC
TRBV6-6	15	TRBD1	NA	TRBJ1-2	CASSLGQGAGYGYTF	TGTGCCAGCAGCTTAGGACAGGGGGCTGGCTATGGCTACACCTTC
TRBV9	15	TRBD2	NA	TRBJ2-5	CASSSHRGLGDTQYF	TGTGCCAGCAGCTCCCACCGGGGACTAGGGGATACCCAGTACTTC
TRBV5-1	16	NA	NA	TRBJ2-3	CASSLSSGTSTDTQYF	TGCGCCAGCAGCTTGAGTAGCGGAACTAGCACAGATACGCAGTATTTT
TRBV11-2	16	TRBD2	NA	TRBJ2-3	CASSLMASGSTDTQYF	TGTGCCAGCAGCTTAATGGCTAGCGGGAGCACAGATACGCAGTATTTT
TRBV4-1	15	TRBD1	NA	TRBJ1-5	CASSPDGQGNQPQHF	TGCGCCAGCAGCCCAGACGGACAGGGCAATCAGCCCCAGCATTTT
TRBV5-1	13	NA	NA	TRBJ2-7	CASSLDLRGEQYF	TGCGCCAGCAGCTTGGACCTCCGGGGCGAGCAGTACTTC
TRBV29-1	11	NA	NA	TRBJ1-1	CSVVGNTEAFF	TGCAGCGTTGTAGGAAACACTGAAGCTTTCTTT
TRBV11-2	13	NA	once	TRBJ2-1	CASSPRLLGEQFF	TGTGCCAGCAGCCCGCGACTCCTAGGTGAGCAGTTCTTC
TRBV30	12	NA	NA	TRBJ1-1	CAWSGGAAEAFF	TGTGCCTGGAGTGGAGGGGCAGCTGAAGCTTTCTTT
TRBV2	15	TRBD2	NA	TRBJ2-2	CASSREGVGTGELFF	TGTGCCAGCAGTAGGGAGGGAGTTGGAACCGGGGAGCTGTTTTTT
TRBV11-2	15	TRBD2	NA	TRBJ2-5	CASSLTRLAAATQYF	TGTGCCAGCAGCTTAACGCGACTAGCGGCGGCCACCCAGTACTTC
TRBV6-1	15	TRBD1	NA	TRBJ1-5	CASSETGGPNQPQHF	TGTGCCAGCAGTGAAACAGGGGGCCCCAATCAGCCCCAGCATTTT
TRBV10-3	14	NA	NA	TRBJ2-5	CAISERGGTETQYF	TGTGCCATCAGTGAACGAGGGGGAACAGAGACCCAGTACTTC